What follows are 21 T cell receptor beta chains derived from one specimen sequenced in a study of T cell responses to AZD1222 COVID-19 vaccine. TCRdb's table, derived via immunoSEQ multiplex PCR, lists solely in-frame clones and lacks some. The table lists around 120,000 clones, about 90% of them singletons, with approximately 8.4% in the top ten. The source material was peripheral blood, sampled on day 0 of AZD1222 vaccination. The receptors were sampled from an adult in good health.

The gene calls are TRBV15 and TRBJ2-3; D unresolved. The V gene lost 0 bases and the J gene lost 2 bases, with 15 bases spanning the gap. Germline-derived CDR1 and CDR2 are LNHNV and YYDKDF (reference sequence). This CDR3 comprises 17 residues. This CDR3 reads CATSREPSGSPTDTQYF. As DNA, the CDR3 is TGTGCCACCAGCAGAGAGCCCTCTGGATCTCCCACAGATACGCAGTATTTT.

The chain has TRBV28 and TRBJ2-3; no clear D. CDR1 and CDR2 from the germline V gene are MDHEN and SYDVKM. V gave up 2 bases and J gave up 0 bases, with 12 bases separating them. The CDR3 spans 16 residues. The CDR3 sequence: CASSLVKGSSTDTQYF. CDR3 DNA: TGTGCCAGCAGTTTAGTAAAGGGATCTAGCACAGATACGCAGTATTTT.

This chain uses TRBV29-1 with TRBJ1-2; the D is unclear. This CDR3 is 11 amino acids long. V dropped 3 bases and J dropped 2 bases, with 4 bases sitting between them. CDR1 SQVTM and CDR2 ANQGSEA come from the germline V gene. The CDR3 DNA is TGCAGCGTTGATCGAAACTATGGCTACACCTTC. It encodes CSVDRNYGYTF.

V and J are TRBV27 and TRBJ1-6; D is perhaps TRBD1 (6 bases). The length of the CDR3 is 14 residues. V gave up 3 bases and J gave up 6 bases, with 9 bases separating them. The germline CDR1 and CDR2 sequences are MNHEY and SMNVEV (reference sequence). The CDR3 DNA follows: TGTGCCAGCAGTTTTATAGGGGGTAATTCACCCCTCCACTTT. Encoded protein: CASSFIGGNSPLHF.

The chain's CDR3 is CASRGTSLQETQYF. The DNA of the CDR3 is TGTGCCAGCAGGGGGACTAGCCTTCAAGAGACCCAGTACTTC. The genes are TRBV28 and TRBJ2-5; 9 nucleotides align to TRBD2. Losses at the gene ends were 6 bases for V and 2 bases for J; bases not matched to a gene: 4. The germline V gene has CDR1 MDHEN and CDR2 SYDVKM. CDR3 length equals 14 residues.

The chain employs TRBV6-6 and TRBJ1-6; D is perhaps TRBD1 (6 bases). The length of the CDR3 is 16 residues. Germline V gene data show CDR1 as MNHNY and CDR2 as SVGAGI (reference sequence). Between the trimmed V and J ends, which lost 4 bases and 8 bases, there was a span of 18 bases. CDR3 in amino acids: CASSSKTGKRDSPLHF. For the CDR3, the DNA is TGTGCCAGCAGTTCAAAAACAGGGAAGAGGGATTCACCCCTCCACTTT.

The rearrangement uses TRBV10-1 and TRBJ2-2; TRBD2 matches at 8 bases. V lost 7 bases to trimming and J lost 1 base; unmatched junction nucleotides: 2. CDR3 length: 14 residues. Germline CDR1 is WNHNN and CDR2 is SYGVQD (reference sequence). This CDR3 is CASTAGGNTGELFF. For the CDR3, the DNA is TGCGCCAGCACCGCGGGGGGGAACACCGGGGAGCTGTTTTTT.

DNA for the CDR3: TGTGCCAGCAGCCCCGAAGGGGGGAAGGGCTATGGCTACACCTTC. Its translation: CASSPEGGKGYGYTF. This chain uses TRBV3-1 (or the pseudogene TRBV3-2) with TRBJ1-2, with TRBD1 as a possible D gene (6 bases). Trimming took off 4 bases at V and 4 bases at J, with 16 bases between the two ends. The CDR3 length is 15 residues. Germline-derived CDR1 and CDR2 are LGHDT and YNNKEL (reference sequence).

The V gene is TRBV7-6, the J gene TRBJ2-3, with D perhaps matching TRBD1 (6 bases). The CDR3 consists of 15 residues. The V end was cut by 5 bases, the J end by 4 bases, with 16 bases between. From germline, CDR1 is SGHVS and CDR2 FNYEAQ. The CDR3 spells CASSPRADSPDTQYF. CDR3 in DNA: TGTGCCAGCAGCCCAAGGGCGGACAGCCCAGATACGCAGTATTTT.

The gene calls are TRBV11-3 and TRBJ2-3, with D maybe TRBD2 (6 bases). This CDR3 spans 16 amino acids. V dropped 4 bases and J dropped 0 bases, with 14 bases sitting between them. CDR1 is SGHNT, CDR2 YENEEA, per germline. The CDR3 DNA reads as TGTGCCAGCAGCTCACCCTCGGCGGGGAGCACAGATACGCAGTATTTT. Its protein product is CASSSPSAGSTDTQYF.

This CDR3 reads CASSEIRQNTEAFF. The CDR3 nucleotides are TGTGCCAGCAGTGAAATTCGGCAGAACACTGAAGCTTTCTTT. The rearrangement uses TRBV6-1 and TRBJ1-1; D gene uncertain. The V and J ends lost 2 bases and 1 base respectively, with 8 bases between them. The CDR3 has 14 residues. Germline V gene sequence: CDR1 MNHNS, CDR2 SASEGT.

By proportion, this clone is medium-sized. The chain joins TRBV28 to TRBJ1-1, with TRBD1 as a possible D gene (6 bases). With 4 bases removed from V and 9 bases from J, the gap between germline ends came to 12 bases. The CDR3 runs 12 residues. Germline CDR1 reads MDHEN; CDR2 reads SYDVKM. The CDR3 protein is CASSSTGFKAFF. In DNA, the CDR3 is TGTGCCAGCAGTTCCACAGGGTTTAAAGCTTTCTTT.

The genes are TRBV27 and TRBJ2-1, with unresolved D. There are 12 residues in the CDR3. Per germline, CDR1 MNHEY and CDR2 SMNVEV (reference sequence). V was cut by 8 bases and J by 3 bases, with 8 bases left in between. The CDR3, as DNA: TGTGCCAGCGGTCGCCACTACAATGAGCAGTTCTTC. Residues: CASGRHYNEQFF.

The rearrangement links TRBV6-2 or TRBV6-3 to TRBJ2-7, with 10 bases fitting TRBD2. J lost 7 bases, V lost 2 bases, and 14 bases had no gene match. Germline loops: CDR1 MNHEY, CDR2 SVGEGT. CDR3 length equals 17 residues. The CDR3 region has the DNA TGTGCCAGCAGTTACGTAGTCCGAGCGGGAGGGCCGTGGGAGCAGTACTTC. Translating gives CASSYVVRAGGPWEQYF.

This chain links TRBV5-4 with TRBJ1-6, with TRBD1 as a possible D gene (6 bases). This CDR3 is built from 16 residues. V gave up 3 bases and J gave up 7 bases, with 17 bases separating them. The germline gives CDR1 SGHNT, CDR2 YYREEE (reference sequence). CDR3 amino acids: CASSSLTQGRNSPLHF. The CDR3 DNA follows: TGTGCCAGCAGCTCTCTTACCCAGGGGAGGAATTCACCCCTCCACTTT. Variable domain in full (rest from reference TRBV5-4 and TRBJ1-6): ETGVTQSPTHLIKTRGQQVTLRCSSQSGHNTVSWYQQALGQGPQFIFQYYREEENGRGNFPPRFSGLQFPNYSSELNVNALELDDSALYLCASSSLTQGRNSPLHFGNGTRLTVT.

CDR3 sequence reads: CASSPRQGMGTEAFF. CDR3 in DNA: TGTGCCAGCAGCCCCCGACAGGGTATGGGCACTGAAGCTTTCTTT. V and J are TRBV11-2 and TRBJ1-1, with 7 bases aligning to TRBD1. The CDR3 loop spans 15 amino acids. The V gene's germline CDR1 is SGHAT and CDR2 FQNNGV. V trimming: 5 bases; J trimming: 4 bases; junction bases outside the gene matches: 10.

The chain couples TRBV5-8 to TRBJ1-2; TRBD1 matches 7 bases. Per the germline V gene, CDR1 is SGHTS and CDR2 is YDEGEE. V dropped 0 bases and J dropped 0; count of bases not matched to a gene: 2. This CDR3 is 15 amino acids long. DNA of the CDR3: TGTGCCAGCAGCTTGGGGCAGGGGGCTAACTATGGCTACACCTTC. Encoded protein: CASSLGQGANYGYTF.

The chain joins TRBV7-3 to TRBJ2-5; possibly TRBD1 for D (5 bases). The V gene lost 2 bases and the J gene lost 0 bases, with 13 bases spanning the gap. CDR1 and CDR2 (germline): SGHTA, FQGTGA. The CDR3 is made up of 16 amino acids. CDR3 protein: CASSLGVETDQETQYF. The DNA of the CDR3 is TGTGCCAGCAGCTTAGGGGTCGAGACAGACCAAGAGACCCAGTACTTC.

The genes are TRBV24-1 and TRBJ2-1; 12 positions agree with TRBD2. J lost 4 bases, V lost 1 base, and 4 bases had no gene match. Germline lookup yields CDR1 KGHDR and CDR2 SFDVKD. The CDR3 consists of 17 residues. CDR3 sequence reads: CATSDFRTSGMYNEQFF. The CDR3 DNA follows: TGTGCCACCAGTGATTTCCGGACTAGCGGGATGTACAATGAGCAGTTCTTC.

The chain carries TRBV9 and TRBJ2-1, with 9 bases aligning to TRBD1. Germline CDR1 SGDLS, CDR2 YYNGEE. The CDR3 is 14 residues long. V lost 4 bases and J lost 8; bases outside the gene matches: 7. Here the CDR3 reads CASSPRTGADEQFF. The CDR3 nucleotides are TGTGCCAGCAGCCCTCGGACAGGGGCGGATGAGCAGTTCTTC. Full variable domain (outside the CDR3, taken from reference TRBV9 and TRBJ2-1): DSGVTQTPKHLITATGQRVTLRCSPRSGDLSVYWYQQSLDQGLQFLIQYYNGEERAKGNILERFSAQQFPDLHSELNLSSLELGDSALYFCASSPRTGADEQFFGPGTRLTVL.

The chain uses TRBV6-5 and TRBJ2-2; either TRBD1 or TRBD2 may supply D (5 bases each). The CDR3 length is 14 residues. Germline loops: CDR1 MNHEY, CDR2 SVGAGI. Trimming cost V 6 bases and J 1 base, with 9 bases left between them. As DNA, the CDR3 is TGTGCCAGCAGGGGGACGGTGAACACCGGGGAGCTGTTTTTT. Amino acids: CASRGTVNTGELFF.